Listed below are T cell receptor beta chains from one sample, sequenced in a study of sequential checkpoint blockade in melanoma. Using immunoSEQ multiplex PCR, the repertoire was profiled, and TCRdb retains in-frame clones only, with some absent. The repertoire includes tens of thousands of clones, roughly 88% of them detected once, and around 12% sits in the top ten. The sample in question was CD8+ T cells sorted from blood (inferred from file names), obtained from a patient given nivolumab and ipilimumab in sequence. Receptor source: a human donor with melanoma. CDR3s include the opening cysteine and the closing phenylalanine or tryptophan. The D gene is left open where the match is weak. Where a row states a size, it is once, few, many or the class of an expanded clone; other rows omit it.

clone size: NA
J gene: TRBJ2-1
D gene: NA
V gene: TRBV14
CDR3 protein: CASSDYRSYNEQFF
CDR3 DNA: TGTGCCAGCAGTGACTACCGCTCCTACAATGAGCAGTTCTTC

clone size: NA
J gene: TRBJ1-6
D gene: NA
V gene: TRBV4-1
CDR3 protein: CASSQTSGLAYNSPLHF
CDR3 DNA: TGCGCCAGCAGCCAAACCTCAGGGCTGGCCTATAATTCACCCCTCCACTTT

clone size: NA
J gene: TRBJ2-7
D gene: TRBD2
V gene: TRBV28
CDR3 protein: CASSFGSGRGKSYEQYF
CDR3 DNA: TGTGCCAGCAGTTTTGGAAGCGGGAGGGGGAAGTCCTACGAGCAGTACTTC

clone size: NA
J gene: TRBJ2-1
D gene: TRBD1
V gene: TRBV28
CDR3 protein: CASSLTTGVNEQFF
CDR3 DNA: TGTGCCAGCAGTTTAACTACAGGGGTCAATGAGCAGTTCTTC

clone size: few
J gene: TRBJ1-5
D gene: NA
V gene: TRBV28
CDR3 protein: CASSWPGRPQHF
CDR3 DNA: TGTGCCAGCAGCTGGCCGGGTCGGCCCCAGCATTTT

clone size: NA
J gene: TRBJ2-1
D gene: NA
V gene: TRBV9
CDR3 protein: CASSGPESSYNEQFF
CDR3 DNA: TGTGCCAGCAGTGGCCCGGAGAGCTCCTACAATGAGCAGTTCTTC

clone size: NA
J gene: TRBJ2-7
D gene: TRBD2
V gene: TRBV19
CDR3 protein: CASSIAGGNYEQYF
CDR3 DNA: TGTGCCAGTAGTATAGCCGGGGGGAACTACGAGCAGTACTTC

clone size: NA
J gene: TRBJ2-5
D gene: NA
V gene: TRBV7-6
CDR3 protein: CASSEDVRQETQYF
CDR3 DNA: TGTGCCAGCAGCGAAGACGTCAGGCAAGAGACCCAGTACTTC

clone size: NA
J gene: TRBJ1-3
D gene: TRBD1
V gene: TRBV6-5
CDR3 protein: CASRGQGGRNTIYF
CDR3 DNA: TGTGCCAGCAGAGGACAGGGTGGAAGAAACACCATATATTTT

clone size: few
J gene: TRBJ1-4
D gene: NA
V gene: TRBV7-6
CDR3 protein: CASSHPSREGEKLFF
CDR3 DNA: TGTGCCAGCAGCCACCCCTCAAGGGAGGGTGAAAAACTGTTTTTT

clone size: few
J gene: TRBJ2-1
D gene: NA
V gene: TRBV29-1
CDR3 protein: CSAQANEQFF
CDR3 DNA: TGCAGCGCCCAGGCCAATGAGCAGTTCTTC

clone size: NA
J gene: TRBJ1-2
D gene: NA
V gene: TRBV27
CDR3 protein: CASSLTDGGNYGYTF
CDR3 DNA: TGTGCCAGCAGTTTGACAGACGGGGGTAACTATGGCTACACCTTC

clone size: NA
J gene: TRBJ2-7
D gene: TRBD1
V gene: TRBV28
CDR3 protein: CASSLGQGAYYEQYF
CDR3 DNA: TGTGCCAGCAGCCTGGGGCAGGGGGCCTACTACGAGCAGTACTTC

clone size: once
J gene: TRBJ2-5
D gene: NA
V gene: TRBV7-9
CDR3 protein: CASSFFSLSQYF
CDR3 DNA: TGTGCCAGCAGCTTTTTTAGCTTATCCCAGTACTTC

clone size: NA
J gene: TRBJ1-2
D gene: NA
V gene: TRBV28
CDR3 protein: CASSYFGGNGYTF
CDR3 DNA: TGTGCCAGCAGCTACTTCGGAGGAAATGGCTACACCTTC

clone size: few
J gene: TRBJ2-7
D gene: NA
V gene: TRBV27
CDR3 protein: CASSLAPGVGYEQYF
CDR3 DNA: TGTGCCAGCAGCTTAGCGCCGGGAGTGGGCTACGAGCAGTACTTC

clone size: NA
J gene: TRBJ2-2
D gene: TRBD2
V gene: TRBV29-1
CDR3 protein: CSVELGEGTGELFF
CDR3 DNA: TGCAGCGTTGAGTTGGGGGAGGGGACCGGGGAGCTGTTTTTT

clone size: NA
J gene: TRBJ2-2
D gene: NA
V gene: TRBV2
CDR3 protein: CASSEVQGGAGELFF
CDR3 DNA: TGTGCCAGCAGTGAAGTTCAGGGGGGTGCCGGGGAGCTGTTTTTT

clone size: NA
J gene: TRBJ1-1
D gene: TRBD1
V gene: TRBV5-6
CDR3 protein: CASSLQGGTEAFF
CDR3 DNA: TGTGCCAGCAGCCTACAGGGGGGGACTGAAGCTTTCTTT

clone size: NA
J gene: TRBJ1-1
D gene: NA
V gene: TRBV20-1
CDR3 protein: CRSDLNTEAFF
CDR3 DNA: TGCAGGAGCGACCTGAACACTGAAGCTTTCTTT

clone size: NA
J gene: TRBJ2-2
D gene: TRBD2
V gene: TRBV27
CDR3 protein: CARLGTSGREAPGELFF
CDR3 DNA: TGTGCCAGGCTTGGGACTAGCGGGAGGGAGGCCCCCGGGGAGCTGTTTTTT

clone size: NA
J gene: TRBJ2-7
D gene: NA
V gene: TRBV28
CDR3 protein: CASSDGPAGPLYEQYF
CDR3 DNA: TGTGCCAGCAGCGACGGGCCCGCGGGCCCCCTCTACGAGCAGTACTTC

clone size: NA
J gene: TRBJ1-1
D gene: TRBD1
V gene: TRBV7-9
CDR3 protein: CASSLGTGITEAFF
CDR3 DNA: TGTGCCAGCAGCTTAGGGACAGGGATTACTGAAGCTTTCTTT

clone size: NA
J gene: TRBJ2-7
D gene: TRBD2
V gene: TRBV7-9
CDR3 protein: CASSFALAADPYEQYF
CDR3 DNA: TGTGCCAGCAGCTTCGCACTAGCGGCAGACCCCTACGAGCAGTACTTC

clone size: NA
J gene: TRBJ1-1
D gene: NA
V gene: TRBV10-2
CDR3 protein: CASKKHQGSEAFF
CDR3 DNA: TGCGCCAGCAAAAAACACCAGGGGTCTGAAGCTTTCTTT

clone size: NA
J gene: TRBJ1-3
D gene: NA
V gene: TRBV29-1
CDR3 protein: CSVMRDTGTIYF
CDR3 DNA: TGCAGCGTGATGAGGGACACTGGCACCATATATTTT

clone size: NA
J gene: TRBJ2-7
D gene: NA
V gene: TRBV11-3
CDR3 protein: CASSSRDTPYEQYF
CDR3 DNA: TGTGCCAGCAGCTCCCGGGACACGCCATACGAGCAGTACTTC

clone size: once
J gene: TRBJ2-3
D gene: TRBD1
V gene: TRBV28
CDR3 protein: CASSLLRGSTDTQYF
CDR3 DNA: TGTGCCAGCAGTTTACTCAGGGGGAGCACAGATACGCAGTATTTT

clone size: once
J gene: TRBJ2-7
D gene: TRBD2
V gene: TRBV28
CDR3 protein: CASLRTSGSYEQYF
CDR3 DNA: TGTGCCAGCTTACGGACTAGCGGTTCCTACGAGCAGTACTTC

clone size: NA
J gene: TRBJ2-5
D gene: NA
V gene: TRBV9
CDR3 protein: CASSVETAFKETQYF
CDR3 DNA: TGTGCCAGCAGCGTAGAAACTGCATTCAAAGAGACCCAGTACTTC

clone size: NA
J gene: TRBJ2-5
D gene: NA
V gene: TRBV11-2
CDR3 protein: CASSFSRVRETQYF
CDR3 DNA: TGTGCCAGCAGCTTTTCCCGGGTTCGGGAGACCCAGTACTTC

clone size: NA
J gene: TRBJ2-3
D gene: NA
V gene: TRBV28
CDR3 protein: CASSFLQGTDTQYF
CDR3 DNA: TGTGCCAGCAGTTTTTTACAGGGCACAGATACGCAGTATTTT

clone size: NA
J gene: TRBJ1-5
D gene: NA
V gene: TRBV12-5
CDR3 protein: CASGLLRGPNQPQHF
CDR3 DNA: TGTGCTAGTGGTTTGTTGCGGGGTCCCAATCAGCCCCAGCATTTT

clone size: NA
J gene: TRBJ2-1
D gene: TRBD2
V gene: TRBV5-1
CDR3 protein: CASSVGLAGGLDEQFF
CDR3 DNA: TGCGCCAGCAGCGTGGGACTAGCGGGAGGGTTGGATGAGCAGTTCTTC

clone size: NA
J gene: TRBJ2-3
D gene: TRBD1
V gene: TRBV7-9
CDR3 protein: CASSRQGTDTQYF
CDR3 DNA: TGTGCCAGCAGCAGACAGGGGACAGATACGCAGTATTTT

clone size: NA
J gene: TRBJ2-1
D gene: NA
V gene: TRBV27
CDR3 protein: CASSLGGTGYNEQFF
CDR3 DNA: TGTGCCAGCAGTTTGGGCGGGACGGGGTACAATGAGCAGTTCTTC

clone size: NA
J gene: TRBJ2-6
D gene: NA
V gene: TRBV4-1
CDR3 protein: CASSQDRGLGANVLTF
CDR3 DNA: TGCGCCAGCAGCCAAGATCGAGGTCTTGGGGCCAACGTCCTGACTTTC

clone size: NA
J gene: TRBJ1-2
D gene: TRBD1
V gene: TRBV11-2
CDR3 protein: CASSLVTGGPALYGYTF
CDR3 DNA: TGTGCCAGCAGCTTAGTGACAGGGGGCCCGGCTCTCTATGGCTACACCTTC

clone size: NA
J gene: TRBJ2-2
D gene: NA
V gene: TRBV27
CDR3 protein: CASSSSGGATGELFF
CDR3 DNA: TGTGCCAGCAGTTCCTCCGGAGGGGCGACCGGGGAGCTGTTTTTT

clone size: NA
J gene: TRBJ1-3
D gene: NA
V gene: TRBV7-2
CDR3 protein: CASSPTRPRTVSGNTIYF
CDR3 DNA: TGTGCCAGCAGCCCGACCCGCCCGAGGACAGTTTCGGGAAACACCATATATTTT

clone size: NA
J gene: TRBJ2-5
D gene: NA
V gene: TRBV18
CDR3 protein: CASSLGLRVQETQYF
CDR3 DNA: TGTGCCAGCTCACTTGGGCTGCGGGTTCAAGAGACCCAGTACTTC

clone size: NA
J gene: TRBJ2-3
D gene: TRBD2
V gene: TRBV29-1
CDR3 protein: CSVESGLAGGDTQYF
CDR3 DNA: TGCAGCGTTGAAAGTGGGCTAGCGGGAGGAGATACGCAGTATTTT

clone size: NA
J gene: TRBJ2-1
D gene: NA
V gene: TRBV6-5
CDR3 protein: CASSYSLWGDEQFF
CDR3 DNA: TGTGCCAGCAGTTACTCTTTGTGGGGAGATGAGCAGTTCTTC

clone size: once
J gene: TRBJ2-3
D gene: NA
V gene: TRBV9
CDR3 protein: CASSVEWGGILGDTQYF
CDR3 DNA: TGTGCCAGCAGCGTAGAATGGGGCGGGATCCTTGGAGATACGCAGTATTTT

clone size: NA
J gene: TRBJ2-5
D gene: NA
V gene: TRBV27
CDR3 protein: CASSLGQTQYF
CDR3 DNA: TGTGCCAGCAGTTTAGGCCAGACCCAGTACTTC

clone size: NA
J gene: TRBJ2-7
D gene: NA
V gene: TRBV7-3
CDR3 protein: CASSLDPGYEQYF
CDR3 DNA: TGTGCCAGCAGCCTCGACCCGGGCTACGAGCAGTACTTC

clone size: NA
J gene: TRBJ2-2
D gene: TRBD2
V gene: TRBV7-7
CDR3 protein: CASSPTSGSPGELFF
CDR3 DNA: TGTGCTAGCAGCCCTACTAGCGGGAGCCCCGGGGAGCTGTTTTTT

clone size: NA
J gene: TRBJ1-4
D gene: NA
V gene: TRBV9
CDR3 protein: CASSVDFGHTTNEKLFF
CDR3 DNA: TGTGCCAGCAGCGTAGATTTTGGACATACAACTAATGAAAAACTGTTTTTT

clone size: NA
J gene: TRBJ1-1
D gene: NA
V gene: TRBV29-1
CDR3 protein: CSVREGLATEAFF
CDR3 DNA: TGCAGCGTGAGGGAGGGTTTGGCCACTGAAGCTTTCTTT

clone size: medium-sized
J gene: TRBJ1-3
D gene: NA
V gene: TRBV10-3
CDR3 protein: CAISESTVLSGNTIYF
CDR3 DNA: TGTGCCATCAGTGAGTCGACTGTCCTATCTGGAAACACCATATATTTT